The rows below give T cell receptor beta chains drawn from one sample of a study of blood T cell repertoires in COVID-19. Here immunoSEQ multiplex PCR was the method, and the copy in TCRdb shows in-frame clones only, minus some. The sample lists 130,000 to 150,000 clones, about 90% occurring once. Sequencing was carried out using peripheral blood. These receptors originate from a man aged 45-65 years who had recovered from COVID-19. Both conserved end residues are part of each CDR3. Fields, in order: V gene, CDR3 length, CDR3 protein.

TRBV6-1 | 13 | CASSEARATEAFF
TRBV6-1 | 14 | CASSEWAPGTEAFF
TRBV5-8 | 16 | CASSLRGGRAYNEQFF
TRBV5-4 | 16 | CASSLADRPGDTEAFF
TRBV27 | 13 | CASSPPGGYGYTF
TRBV16 | 14 | CASSQGNRNQPQHF
TRBV6-5 | 15 | CASRVDRPSTDTQYF
TRBV7-2 | 15 | CASSATGDSNQPQHF
TRBV6-1 | 13 | CASSDWGGLGYTF
TRBV19 | 14 | CASSPGGEAGEQYF
TRBV4-2 | 16 | CASTEDRGRGLETQYF
TRBV9 | 15 | CASSVAGLAVETQYF
TRBV19 | 15 | CASSNGQGYTDTQYF
TRBV6-2/TRBV6-3 | 17 | CASSYSLAGGRADTQYF
TRBV6-5 | 14 | CASRGTGRNSPLHF
TRBV4-3 | 17 | CASSQDAGQPNLYEQYF